The rows below give T cell receptor beta chains drawn from one sample of a study of cytomegalovirus exposure and HLA in healthy donors. Only in-frame clones appear in the TCRdb table, and some are missing; sequencing was by immunoSEQ multiplex PCR. Counted here are roughly 100,000 clones, 10% occurring once; the ten biggest clones make up about 5%. Sequencing used PBMCs. The source of these receptors is a middle-aged man in good health and CMV-seropositive. CDR3s include the opening cysteine and the closing phenylalanine or tryptophan. D genes are given only for firm matches. Clone size is not always given. Where it is, it says once, few, many or a class for expanded clones.

V	D	size	J	CDR3	DNA
TRBV7-2	-	-	TRBJ2-7	CASSVSYEQYF	TGTGCCAGCAGCGTGAGCTACGAGCAGTACTTC
TRBV27	-	-	TRBJ1-1	CASSLEGLNTEAFF	TGTGCCAGCAGTTTGGAGGGCCTGAACACTGAAGCTTTCTTT
TRBV7-8	-	few	TRBJ2-7	CASSLVGKGGEQYF	TGTGCCAGCAGCTTAGTGGGAAAGGGAGGCGAGCAGTACTTC
TRBV4-1	TRBD1	-	TRBJ2-7	CASSQDYAQEQGFFNEQYF	TGCGCCAGCAGCCAAGATTACGCCCAAGAACAGGGGTTTTTCAACGAGCAGTACTTC
TRBV7-3	-	-	TRBJ1-1	CASSLGAGTEAFF	TGTGCCAGCAGCTTAGGGGCCGGCACTGAAGCTTTCTTT
TRBV29-1	-	-	TRBJ1-2	CSVETDNYGYTF	TGCAGCGTTGAGACAGACAACTATGGCTACACCTTC
TRBV4-1	-	few	TRBJ1-5	CASSSDSGNQPQHF	TGCGCCAGCAGCTCGGACAGCGGCAATCAGCCCCAGCATTTT
TRBV14	-	few	TRBJ2-2	CASSQPSSNTGELFF	TGTGCCAGCAGCCAACCCAGTTCGAACACCGGGGAGCTGTTTTTT
TRBV15	TRBD1	-	TRBJ2-3	CATSWDRGGTDTQYF	TGTGCCACCAGCTGGGACAGGGGCGGCACAGATACGCAGTATTTT
TRBV12-5	-	-	TRBJ1-4	CASGRSREKLFF	TGTGCTAGTGGCCGTTCTCGTGAAAAACTGTTTTTT
TRBV9	-	few	TRBJ1-1	CASSPRQPNTEAFF	TGTGCCAGCAGCCCACGACAGCCGAACACTGAAGCTTTCTTT
TRBV27	-	many	TRBJ2-2	CATASNTNTGELFF	TGTGCCACCGCCTCGAACACGAACACCGGGGAGCTGTTTTTT
TRBV6-6	-	few	TRBJ2-3	CASWEAVALTNTQYF	TGTGCCAGCTGGGAGGCAGTGGCCCTCACTAATACGCAGTATTTT
TRBV7-3	-	few	TRBJ1-1	CASSLVAGTEAFF	TGTGCCAGCAGCTTAGTAGCGGGCACTGAAGCTTTCTTT
TRBV13	-	-	TRBJ1-2	CASTIRGGGYGYTF	TGTGCCAGCACGATAAGGGGGGGCGGCTATGGCTACACCTTC
TRBV4-1	TRBD2	few	TRBJ2-7	CASSQVWTSGSEQYF	TGCGCCAGCAGCCAAGTTTGGACTAGCGGGAGCGAGCAGTACTTC
TRBV2	TRBD2	few	TRBJ2-7	CASSETGLASYEQYF	TGTGCCAGCAGTGAGACGGGACTAGCATCCTACGAGCAGTACTTC
TRBV11-2	-	few	TRBJ2-5	CASSYVTGQETQYF	TGTGCCAGCAGCTATGTGACAGGTCAAGAGACCCAGTACTTC
TRBV7-2	TRBD2	-	TRBJ2-2	CASSGLANTGELFF	TGTGCCAGCAGCGGACTAGCAAACACCGGGGAGCTGTTTTTT
TRBV4-3	TRBD2	-	TRBJ2-7	CASSQDLAGEAYEQYF	TGCGCCAGCAGCCAAGATTTGGCGGGAGAGGCCTACGAGCAGTACTTC
TRBV27	TRBD1	few	TRBJ2-7	CASSFSTGGLDEQYF	TGTGCCAGCAGTTTTTCGACAGGGGGCTTGGACGAGCAGTACTTC
TRBV7-9	-	few	TRBJ2-2	CASTRGGELFF	TGTGCCAGCACCCGAGGTGGGGAGCTGTTTTTT
TRBV9	-	-	TRBJ1-5	CASSVDGGAQPQHF	TGTGCCAGCAGCGTCGACGGGGGGGCACAGCCCCAGCATTTT
TRBV1	-	few	TRBJ2-1	CTSSRRAGGPYLYNEQFF	TGCACCAGCAGCCGGCGAGCGGGAGGGCCTTATCTCTACAATGAGCAGTTCTTC
TRBV5-6	-	few	TRBJ2-1	CASSLEHKQFF	TGTGCCAGCAGCTTAGAACACAAGCAGTTCTTC
TRBV9	TRBD1	-	TRBJ2-2	CASSVEGQGNTGELFF	TGTGCCAGCAGCGTAGAGGGACAGGGTAACACCGGGGAGCTGTTTTTT
TRBV7-2	TRBD2	few	TRBJ2-2	CASSFSGLLTGELFF	TGTGCCAGCAGCTTTTCGGGACTACTAACCGGGGAGCTGTTTTTT
TRBV10-3	-	-	TRBJ1-2	CAISRDNYSYGYTF	TGTGCCATCAGTAGGGACAACTATTCCTATGGCTACACCTTC
TRBV25-1	TRBD1	-	TRBJ1-2	CASSAFGTEVFYGYTF	TGTGCCAGCAGTGCCTTCGGGACAGAGGTGTTCTATGGCTACACCTTC
TRBV30	TRBD2	-	TRBJ2-7	CAWSPGTSSYEQYF	TGTGCCTGGAGCCCCGGGACTAGCAGCTACGAGCAGTACTTC
TRBV11-2	TRBD1	-	TRBJ1-4	CASSLDWTGGEKLFF	TGTGCCAGCAGCTTAGACTGGACAGGGGGCGAAAAACTGTTTTTT
TRBV4-1	TRBD2	many	TRBJ2-1	CASHKSGGNEQFF	TGCGCCAGCCACAAGAGCGGGGGTAATGAGCAGTTCTTC
TRBV7-6	TRBD2	-	TRBJ2-7	CASSLAGAGVSYEQYF	TGTGCCAGCAGCTTAGCTGGAGCGGGGGTCTCCTACGAGCAGTACTTC
TRBV10-3	-	few	TRBJ2-1	CAISEDRDYEQFF	TGTGCCATCAGTGAGGACAGGGACTATGAGCAGTTCTTC
TRBV18	-	once	TRBJ2-6	CASSLQGSGANVLTF	TGTGCCAGCTCGCTCCAGGGAAGCGGGGCCAACGTCCTGACTTTC
TRBV19	-	-	TRBJ2-5	CASMPWGEETQYF	TGTGCCAGTATGCCCTGGGGGGAGGAGACCCAGTACTTC
TRBV6-6	-	-	TRBJ1-2	CASSYDFGGANYGYTF	TGTGCCAGCAGTTACGACTTCGGGGGAGCGAACTATGGCTACACCTTC
TRBV10-1	TRBD1	few	TRBJ2-7	CASTRTGPYF	TGCGCCAGCACCCGGACAGGGCCGTACTTC
TRBV29-1	-	-	TRBJ1-4	CSVGGRSNEKLFF	TGCAGCGTTGGAGGGAGATCTAATGAAAAACTGTTTTTT
TRBV14	-	few	TRBJ2-7	CASSQIRGREQYF	TGTGCCAGCAGCCAGATACGGGGTCGTGAGCAGTACTTC